The rows below give T cell receptor beta chains drawn from one sample of a study of T-cell reconstitution after alpha-beta-depleted transplantation in children. TCRdb reprocessed the PCR reads with MiXCR, giving one entry per CDR3 protein. Here the sample spans under 450,000 distinct CDR3 sequences, about 14% being singletons. Specimen: PBMCs, collected from the stem cell graft. Receptor source: a human donor who donated a stem cell graft to a child with Fanconi anemia. CDR3s include the opening cysteine and the closing phenylalanine or tryptophan. A D gene is named only where the DNA matches it firmly. Size tells how often a clone was seen (once, few, many) or the class of an expanded clone, and some rows leave it out.

CDR3 DNA	CDR3 protein	clone size	V gene	J gene	D gene	CDR3 length
TGTGCCAGCAGCCCATCTTTAGCAGGGGGCCTCAACTATGGCTACACCTTC	CASSPSLAGGLNYGYTF	.	TRBV3-1	TRBJ1-2	TRBD1	17
TGTGCCAGCACCTCAGGGTATGAGCAGTTCTTC	CASTSGYEQFF	once	TRBV6-2/TRBV6-3	TRBJ2-1	.	11
TGTGCCTGGAGTGCAGGGGGCGACACAGATACGCAGTATTTT	CAWSAGGDTDTQYF	.	TRBV30	TRBJ2-3	TRBD1	14
TGTGCCAGCAGTGATCCGGGACAGGGGGGAGATACGCAGTATTTT	CASSDPGQGGDTQYF	many	TRBV25-1	TRBJ2-3	TRBD1	15
TGTGCCAGCAGTTACTCGAGCAGGGGGAACTTATACGAGCAGTACTTC	CASSYSSRGNLYEQYF	few	TRBV6-2/TRBV6-3	TRBJ2-7	TRBD1	16
TGCGCCAGCAGCTTCGGCTCGGACAATCCTTTTGGAAACACCATATATTTT	CASSFGSDNPFGNTIYF	.	TRBV5-1	TRBJ1-3	.	17
TGTGCCAGCAGCCACCTAGGGCAGGGAGAGGGACCCCTCCACTTT	CASSHLGQGEGPLHF	few	TRBV4-2	TRBJ1-6	.	15
TGCGCCAGCAGCTCACCGAACACTGAAGCTTTCTTT	CASSSPNTEAFF	many	TRBV5-1	TRBJ1-1	.	12
TGCAGTGCTATTGACAGGACTAACTATGGCTACACCTTC	CSAIDRTNYGYTF	few	TRBV20-1	TRBJ1-2	.	13
TGTGCCAGCAGCTTAGACCCAGCGGGGGCGGGCACAGATACGCAGTATTTT	CASSLDPAGAGTDTQYF	.	TRBV11-2	TRBJ2-3	TRBD2	17
TGCGCCAGCAGCTTTAGCGGAGGGGACTTTAGGAACGAGCAGTACTTC	CASSFSGGDFRNEQYF	.	TRBV5-1	TRBJ2-7	.	16
TGCAGTGCTACCCTAGGTGGAGGGGTATCGAACATTCAGTACTTC	CSATLGGGVSNIQYF	.	TRBV20-1	TRBJ2-4	.	15
TGTGCCAGCAGCTTAGAAGGACTAGCGGTATCACCCCTCCACTTT	CASSLEGLAVSPLHF	.	TRBV7-2	TRBJ1-6	.	15